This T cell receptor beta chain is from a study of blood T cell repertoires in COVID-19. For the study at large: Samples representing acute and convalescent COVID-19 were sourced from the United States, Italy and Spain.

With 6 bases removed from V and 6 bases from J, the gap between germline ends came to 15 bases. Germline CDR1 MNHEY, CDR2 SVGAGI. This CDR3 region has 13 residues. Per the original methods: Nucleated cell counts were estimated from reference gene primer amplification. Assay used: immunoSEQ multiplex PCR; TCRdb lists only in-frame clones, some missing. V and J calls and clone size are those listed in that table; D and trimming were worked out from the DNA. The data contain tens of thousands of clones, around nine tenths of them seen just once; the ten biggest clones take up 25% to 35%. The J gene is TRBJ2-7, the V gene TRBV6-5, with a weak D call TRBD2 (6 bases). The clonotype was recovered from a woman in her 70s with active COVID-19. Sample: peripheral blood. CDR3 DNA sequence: TGTGCCAGCAGAGGGGAGGTTTCCCGCGAGCAGTACTTC. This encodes CASRGEVSREQYF.